The 28 T cell receptor beta chains in this list originate from one sample, sequenced in a study of cytomegalovirus exposure and HLA in healthy donors. PCR employed 60 Vbeta and 13 Jbeta primers. The repertoire was sequenced with immunoSEQ multiplex PCR; TCRdb's copy has only in-frame clones and lacks some. The sample totals about 130,000 clones; its top ten clones hold roughly 1.7%. The sequenced sample was PBMCs. These receptors all come from a man in his late teens or twenties in good health and CMV-seronegative.

The gene calls are TRBV13 and TRBJ1-1, with D unresolved. Germline V gene sequence: CDR1 PRHDT, CDR2 FYEKMQ (reference sequence). V lost 6 bases and J lost 1, with 12 bases in between. The CDR3 extends over 14 amino acids. The CDR3: CASSSQDRNTEAFF. CDR3 nucleotides: TGTGCCAGCAGTTCCCAGGATCGGAACACTGAAGCTTTCTTT.

The chain has TRBV5-1 and TRBJ1-1; D is unclear. The CDR3 covers 15 residues. Trimming took off 4 bases at V and 5 bases at J, with 18 bases between the two ends. Germline V lookup: CDR1 SGHRS, CDR2 YFSETQ. DNA of the CDR3: TGCGCCAGCAGCCGTGTCGGGGTAAGAGAAACTGAAGCTTTCTTT. It specifies CASSRVGVRETEAFF.

This chain uses TRBV11-1 with TRBJ2-7; D is perhaps TRBD2 (6 bases). Per germline, CDR1 SGHAT and CDR2 FQDESV (reference sequence). The CDR3 has 14 amino acids. With 5 bases removed from V and 3 bases from J, the gap between germline ends came to 14 bases. The CDR3 region is CASSIGGFGYEQYF. For the CDR3, the DNA is TGTGCCAGCAGCATTGGGGGGTTTGGCTACGAGCAGTACTTC.

As regards this clone: Germline and junction disagree at one end, which may indicate a read error. The rearrangement uses TRBV7-7 and TRBJ2-3; TRBD2 agrees at 13 bases. The CDR3 is made up of 15 amino acids. Germline V gene data show CDR1 as SSHAT and CDR2 as FNYEAQ (reference sequence). In nucleotides, the CDR3 is TGTGCTAGCAGCCCTGGACTAGCGGGAGCCGATACGCAGTATTTT. It encodes CASSPGLAGADTQYF.

The chain recombines TRBV19 with TRBJ2-2, with 9 bases fitting TRBD2. The CDR3 spans 16 residues. Germline CDR1 and CDR2: LNHDA and SQIVND (reference sequence). The ends lost 4 bases at V and 0 bases at J; junction bases unmatched: 3. The CDR3 region is CASSKTSGANTGELFF. The CDR3 region has the DNA TGTGCCAGTAGTAAGACTAGCGGAGCGAACACCGGGGAGCTGTTTTTT.

This sequence joins TRBV29-1 and TRBJ2-1, with D tentatively TRBD2 (5 bases). Deletions cut 7 bases from V and 2 bases from J, with 15 bases between. Germline V CDR1 and CDR2: SQVTM, ANQGSEA. This CDR3 has 14 residues. This CDR3 reads CSGGNSAPYNEQFF. CDR3 sequence (DNA): TGCAGCGGTGGGAATAGCGCACCCTACAATGAGCAGTTCTTC.

With regard to this clone: Other DNA sequences within the sample encode an identical CDR3. V is TRBV6-5 and J is TRBJ2-7, with 8 bases matching TRBD1. The J segment lost 3 bases and the V segment lost 6 bases, leaving 4 bases of the junction unmatched. The CDR3 covers 13 residues. Per germline, CDR1 MNHEY and CDR2 SVGAGI. CDR3 protein: CASRKGQGYEQYF. The CDR3 coding sequence is TGTGCCAGCAGAAAAGGACAGGGCTACGAGCAGTACTTC.

This sequence joins TRBV19 and TRBJ1-2, with 7 positions matching TRBD1. CDR1 and CDR2 from the germline V gene are LNHDA and SQIVND (reference sequence). V lost 5 bases, J lost 0 bases, and 9 bases stayed unmatched. The CDR3 contains 16 residues. The CDR3 here is CASSAPRQGANYGYTF. The CDR3, as DNA: TGTGCCAGTAGTGCCCCTAGACAGGGAGCTAACTATGGCTACACCTTC.

The chain carries TRBV5-4 and TRBJ1-2; D not resolved. V was trimmed by 4 bases and J by 5 bases, leaving 9 bases between them. The germline V gene has CDR1 SGHNT and CDR2 YYREEE (reference sequence). The CDR3 covers 12 residues. CDR3 sequence: CASSPTGYGYTF. For the CDR3, the DNA is TGTGCCAGCAGCCCTACGGGGTATGGCTACACCTTC.

The chain recombines TRBV9 with TRBJ1-1; D possibly corresponds to TRBD1 (5 bases). The germline gives CDR1 SGDLS, CDR2 YYNGEE. Trimming removed 0 bases from V and 2 bases from J, with 14 bases in between. The CDR3 is 16 residues long. The CDR3 nucleotides read TGTGCCAGCAGCGTAGGGGGGGGGATAGGAAACACTGAAGCTTTCTTT. Translating gives CASSVGGGIGNTEAFF.

The chain joins TRBV2 to TRBJ1-6; 8 nucleotides match TRBD1. Germline V gene data show CDR1 as SNHLY and CDR2 as FYNNEI. This CDR3 contains 15 residues. Trimming at V came to 2 bases and at J to 6 bases, leaving 3 bases not matched to a gene. CDR3 in DNA: TGTGCCAGCAGTGAACGGGGGACAGGTAATTCACCCCTCCACTTT. Its translation: CASSERGTGNSPLHF.

The chain is built from TRBV11-2 and TRBJ2-7, with 9 bases lining up with TRBD2. Germline values: CDR1 SGHAT, CDR2 FQNNGV. The CDR3 sequence is 17 residues long. V trimming: 5 bases; J trimming: 5 bases; junction bases outside the gene matches: 16. CDR3 bases: TGTGCCAGCAGCCCATGGGGGACCAGCGGGAGGTTGAACGAGCAGTACTTC. This encodes CASSPWGTSGRLNEQYF. Combining the CDR3 with reference TRBV11-2 and TRBJ2-7 gives the whole variable domain EAGVAQSPRYKIIEKRQSVAFWCNPISGHATLYWYQQILGQGPKLLIQFQNNGVVDDSQLPKDRFSAERLKGVDSTLKIQPAKLEDSAVYLCASSPWGTSGRLNEQYFGPGTRLTVT.

V gene TRBV2 combines with J gene TRBJ2-7; no firm D call. Looked up from germline, CDR1 is SNHLY and CDR2 is FYNNEI. The CDR3 totals 15 residues. V was pared by 6 bases and J by 7 bases, with 22 bases between. CDR3 sequence reads: CASRATNPRLREQYF. The CDR3, as DNA: TGTGCCAGCAGGGCTACAAACCCTAGGTTGCGAGAGCAGTACTTC.

J is TRBJ1-1 and V is TRBV9, with a weak D call TRBD1 (5 bases). The CDR3 totals 13 residues. V dropped 0 bases and J dropped 11 bases, with 14 bases sitting between them. The germline V gene encodes CDR1 SGDLS and CDR2 YYNGEE. The CDR3 protein is CASSVEGQGLAFF. The CDR3 coding sequence is TGTGCCAGCAGCGTAGAAGGTCAGGGTTTGGCTTTCTTT.

The V and J genes are TRBV7-3 and TRBJ1-1; D possibly corresponds to TRBD1 (6 bases). Trimming shortened V by 1 base and J by 6 bases, and 15 bases separated the two germline ends. Germline lookup yields CDR1 SGHTA and CDR2 FQGTGA. CDR3 length: 15 amino acids. The CDR3 coding sequence is TGTGCCAGCAGCTTAAACCCCAGGGGTTTGCCTGAAGCTTTCTTT. The encoded protein is CASSLNPRGLPEAFF.

The chain uses TRBV28 and TRBJ2-1; tentatively, D is TRBD2 (6 bases). Per germline, CDR1 MDHEN and CDR2 SYDVKM. The CDR3 length is 12 residues. CDR3 in DNA: TGTGCAACTGGGGGGACCTACAATGAGCAGTTCTTC. Protein: CATGGTYNEQFF. The full variable domain, rest sourced from reference TRBV28 and TRBJ2-1, is DVKVTQSSRYLVKRTGEKVFLECVQDMDHENMFWYRQDPGLGLRLIYFSYDVKMKEKGDIPEGYSVSREKKERFSLILESASTNQTSMYLCATGGTYNEQFFGPGTRLTVL.

The chain joins TRBV29-1 to TRBJ2-7; 8 bases are shared with TRBD1. In germline, CDR1 is SQVTM, CDR2 ANQGSEA. CDR3 length: 16 residues. The V and J ends lost 0 bases and 2 bases, in that order; junction bases with no gene match: 9. The CDR3 loop is CSVEDDRQGSPYEQYF. The CDR3 bases are TGCAGCGTTGAAGATGACCGACAGGGGTCCCCCTACGAGCAGTACTTC.

The gene calls are TRBV27 and TRBJ2-7; D gene ambiguous. CDR3 length equals 14 residues. Trimming cost V 1 base and J 4 bases, with 11 bases left between them. The V gene's germline CDR1 is MNHEY and CDR2 SMNVEV (reference sequence). This chain's CDR3 is CASSLYGGKYEQYF. CDR3 DNA sequence: TGTGCCAGCAGTTTATATGGCGGAAAATACGAGCAGTACTTC.

The chain combines TRBV4-3 with TRBJ1-5; D remains ambiguous. V was pared by 1 base and J by 7 bases, with 11 bases between. This CDR3 region has 14 residues. CDR1 and CDR2 (germline): LGHNA, YSLEER. Here the CDR3 reads CASSQARGRQPQHF. CDR3 coding DNA: TGCGCCAGCAGCCAAGCCCGGGGTAGGCAGCCCCAGCATTTT.

This chain connects TRBV5-1 to TRBJ2-5, with a weak D call TRBD2 (6 bases). Between the trimmed V and J ends, which lost 7 bases and 2 bases, there was a span of 12 bases. This CDR3 has 13 amino acids. Germline V gene sequence: CDR1 SGHRS, CDR2 YFSETQ. Here the CDR3 reads CASRPSAQETQYF. CDR3 sequence (DNA): TGCGCCAGCCGCCCTAGCGCACAAGAGACCCAGTACTTC.

The chain combines TRBV4-3 with TRBJ2-7; no reliable D call. Deletions cut 4 bases from V and 3 bases from J, with 13 bases between. The germline gives CDR1 LGHNA, CDR2 YSLEER. CDR3 length: 14 amino acids. CDR3 sequence reads: CASSPGGADYEQYF. DNA of the CDR3: TGCGCCAGCAGCCCTGGCGGAGCCGACTACGAGCAGTACTTC.

The V gene is TRBV7-2, the J gene TRBJ1-1, with D unclear. The CDR3 sequence is 14 residues long. The germline CDR1 and CDR2 sequences are SGHTA and FQGNSA. The V end was cut by 0 bases, the J end by 1 base, with 6 bases between. DNA of the CDR3: TGTGCCAGCAGCTTAGCTATGGCGAACACTGAAGCTTTCTTT. It is translated as CASSLAMANTEAFF.

The chain couples TRBV19 to TRBJ1-5; TRBD1 matches 8 bases. Germline CDR1 LNHDA, CDR2 SQIVND (reference sequence). Trimming at V came to 6 bases and at J to 6 bases, leaving 1 base not matched to a gene. There are 12 residues in the CDR3. CDR3 protein: CASRTGVQPQHF. In DNA, the CDR3 is TGTGCCAGTAGGACAGGGGTTCAGCCCCAGCATTTT. The whole variable domain, remainder taken from reference TRBV19 and TRBJ1-5, is DGGITQSPKYLFRKEGQNVTLSCEQNLNHDAMYWYRQDPGQGLRLIYYSQIVNDFQKGDIAEGYSVSREKKESFPLTVTSAQKNPTAFYLCASRTGVQPQHFGDGTRLSIL.

The chain joins TRBV30 to TRBJ2-7; no clear D. Germline V gives CDR1 GTSNPN, CDR2 SVGIG (reference sequence). The V end was cut by 6 bases, the J end by 2 bases, with 14 bases between. This CDR3 contains 13 residues. Written as DNA, the CDR3 is TGTGCCTGTCAGATGCAGTCGACCTACGAGCAGTACTTC. Translated: CACQMQSTYEQYF.

CDR3 loop: CASSDSAKNQPQHF. The CDR3 region has the DNA TGTGCCAGCAGTGACTCCGCGAAAAATCAGCCCCAGCATTTT. The chain has TRBV2 and TRBJ1-5; D not certain. Germline V gene data show CDR1 as SNHLY and CDR2 as FYNNEI. V lost 3 bases, J lost 4 bases, and 10 bases lay in between. The CDR3 has 14 amino acids.

The genes are TRBV6-6 and TRBJ1-4; 7 bases map to TRBD1. This CDR3 is built from 15 residues. The V and J ends lost 0 bases and 11 bases, in that order; junction bases with no gene match: 9. Germline loops: CDR1 MNHNY, CDR2 SVGAGI (reference sequence). The CDR3 DNA is TGTGCCAGCAGTTACTCGCCAGGGGGTTCTTCGAAACTGTTTTTT. This codes for CASSYSPGGSSKLFF.

The chain links TRBV6-5 to TRBJ2-7; D remains ambiguous. Germline V gives CDR1 MNHEY, CDR2 SVGAGI. The CDR3 totals 12 residues. The V and J ends lost 0 bases and 5 bases respectively, with 5 bases between them. The CDR3 here is CASSYSRDEQYF. Written as DNA, the CDR3 is TGTGCCAGCAGTTACTCGAGAGACGAGCAGTACTTC.

The chain links TRBV5-1 to TRBJ2-4; D remains unclear. Germline assignment: CDR1 SGHRS and CDR2 YFSETQ. Trimming removed 0 bases at V and 5 bases at J, with 9 bases between. This CDR3 contains 14 residues. The CDR3 nucleotides are TGCGCCAGCAGCTTGGGGCGACTGGAAAACATTCAGTACTTC. It encodes CASSLGRLENIQYF. Full variable domain (missing parts from reference TRBV5-1 and TRBJ2-4): KAGVTQTPRYLIKTRGQQVTLSCSPISGHRSVSWYQQTPGQGLQFLFEYFSETQRNKGNFPGRFSGRQFSNSRSEMNVSTLELGDSALYLCASSLGRLENIQYFGAGTRLSVL.